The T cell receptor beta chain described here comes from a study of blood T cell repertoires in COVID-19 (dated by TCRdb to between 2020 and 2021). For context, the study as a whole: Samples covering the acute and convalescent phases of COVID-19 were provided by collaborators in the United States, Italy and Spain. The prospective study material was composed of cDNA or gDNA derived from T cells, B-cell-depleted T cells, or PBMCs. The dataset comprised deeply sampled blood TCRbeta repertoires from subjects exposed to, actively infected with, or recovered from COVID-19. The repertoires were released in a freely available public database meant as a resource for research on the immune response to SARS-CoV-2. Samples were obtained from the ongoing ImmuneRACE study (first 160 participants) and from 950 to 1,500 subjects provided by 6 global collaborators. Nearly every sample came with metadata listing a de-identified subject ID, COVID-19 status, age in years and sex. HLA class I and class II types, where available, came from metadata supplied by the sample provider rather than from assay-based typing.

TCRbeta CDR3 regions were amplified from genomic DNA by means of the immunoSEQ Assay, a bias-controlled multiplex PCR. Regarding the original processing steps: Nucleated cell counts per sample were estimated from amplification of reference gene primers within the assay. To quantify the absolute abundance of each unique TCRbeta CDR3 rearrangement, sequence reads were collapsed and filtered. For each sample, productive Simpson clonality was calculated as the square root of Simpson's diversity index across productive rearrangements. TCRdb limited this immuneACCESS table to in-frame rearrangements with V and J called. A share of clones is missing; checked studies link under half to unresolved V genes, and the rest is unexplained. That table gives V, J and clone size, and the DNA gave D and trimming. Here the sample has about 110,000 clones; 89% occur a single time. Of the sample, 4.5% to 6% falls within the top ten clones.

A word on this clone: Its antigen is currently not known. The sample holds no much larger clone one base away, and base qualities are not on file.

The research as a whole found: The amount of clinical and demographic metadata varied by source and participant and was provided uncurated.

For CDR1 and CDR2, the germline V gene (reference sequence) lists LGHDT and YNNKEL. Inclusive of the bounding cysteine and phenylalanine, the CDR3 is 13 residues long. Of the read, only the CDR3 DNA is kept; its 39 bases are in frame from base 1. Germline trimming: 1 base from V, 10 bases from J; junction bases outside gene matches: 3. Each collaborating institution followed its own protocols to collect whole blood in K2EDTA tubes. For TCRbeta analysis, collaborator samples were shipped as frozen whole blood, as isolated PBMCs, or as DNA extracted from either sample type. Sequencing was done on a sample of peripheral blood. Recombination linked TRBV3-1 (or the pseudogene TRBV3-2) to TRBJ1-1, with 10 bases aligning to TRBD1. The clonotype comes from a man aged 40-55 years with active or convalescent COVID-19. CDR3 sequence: CASSQAGDRGAFF. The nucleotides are TGTGCCAGCAGCCAAGCCGGGGACAGGGGAGCTTTCTTT.